This is a list of T cell receptor beta chains from one sample in a study of vaccination and CD4 T cells after COVID-19. For these TCRs, the target antigens are not known. TCRdb fed the PCR reads into MiXCR, producing one record per CDR3 protein. Of around 3,000 distinct CDR3 sequences in the sample, less than 30% were seen once. Sequencing used CD4+ T cells from blood, cultured in vitro. These receptors were collected from a human donor in good health. Both conserved end residues are part of each CDR3. The D gene is left open where the match is weak. Some rows have no size entry. The others give once, few or many, or a class for an expanded clone.

J	size	V	D	CDR3	DNA
TRBJ1-3	medium-sized	TRBV2	.	CASRAQGPGNTIYF	TGTGCCAGCAGAGCACAGGGACCTGGAAACACCATATATTTT
TRBJ2-1	.	TRBV5-4	.	CASSLGGTSSYNEQFF	TGTGCCAGCAGCCTGGGTGGGACGAGCTCCTACAATGAGCAGTTCTTC
TRBJ1-2	.	TRBV11-2	.	CASSLVLGMDYGYTF	TGTGCCAGCAGCTTAGTACTGGGGATGGACTATGGCTACACCTTC
TRBJ2-1	.	TRBV2	.	CASKGPSSEQFF	TGTGCCAGCAAGGGCCCTTCAAGCGAGCAGTTCTTC
TRBJ2-1	.	TRBV11-2	TRBD2	CASSPQRDNEQFF	TGTGCCAGCAGCCCGCAGCGGGATAACGAGCAGTTCTTC
TRBJ2-3	.	TRBV9	TRBD2	CASSPRLAVGTDTQYF	TGTGCCAGCAGCCCCCGACTAGCGGTAGGCACAGATACGCAGTATTTT
TRBJ1-5	medium-sized	TRBV20-1	.	CSAEDPGLSNQPQHF	TGCAGTGCCGAAGATCCAGGGCTGAGCAATCAGCCCCAGCATTTT
TRBJ1-5	few	TRBV20-1	.	CSASINQPQHF	TGCAGTGCGTCAATTAATCAGCCCCAGCATTTT
TRBJ2-5	few	TRBV5-1	TRBD2	CASSPAGGSMETQYF	TGCGCCAGCAGCCCGGCGGGGGGATCTATGGAGACCCAGTACTTC
TRBJ2-3	few	TRBV5-4	.	CASSLAPTDTQYF	TGTGCCAGCAGCTTGGCGCCAACAGATACGCAGTATTTT
TRBJ2-1	.	TRBV20-1	TRBD2	CSARGTSGSSYNEQFF	TGCAGTGCTAGAGGGACTAGCGGGAGCTCCTACAATGAGCAGTTCTTC
TRBJ2-5	.	TRBV20-1	.	CGARPVETQYF	TGCGGTGCCAGACCCGTGGAGACCCAGTACTTC
TRBJ2-1	.	TRBV7-9	.	CASSSTREGWFGEQFF	TGTGCCAGCAGCTCAACCCGGGAAGGGTGGTTCGGTGAGCAGTTCTTC
TRBJ1-1	few	TRBV5-4	TRBD1	CASSLGGRNTEAFF	TGTGCCAGCAGCCTAGGGGGCAGGAACACTGAAGCTTTCTTT
TRBJ2-5	few	TRBV5-1	TRBD1	CASSQTGGGETQYF	TGCGCCAGCAGCCAAACAGGGGGCGGGGAGACCCAGTACTTC
TRBJ2-7	.	TRBV11-2	TRBD1	CASSLGQGSEQYF	TGTGCCAGCAGCCTGGGACAGGGGAGCGAGCAGTACTTC
TRBJ2-2	.	TRBV20-1	TRBD2	CSAQTSGTGELFF	TGCAGTGCCCAGACTAGCGGTACCGGGGAGCTGTTTTTT
TRBJ2-2	few	TRBV12-3/TRBV12-4	TRBD1	CASRPGTGGDSGELFF	TGTGCCAGCAGGCCCGGGACAGGGGGGGATAGCGGGGAGCTGTTTTTT
TRBJ1-1	.	TRBV6-1	TRBD1	CASKITGEVLAFF	TGTGCCAGCAAGATTACAGGGGAAGTATTAGCTTTCTTT
TRBJ1-2	.	TRBV11-2	.	CASSLTPSTDYYGYTF	TGTGCCAGCAGCTTGACCCCATCGACGGATTACTATGGCTACACCTTC
TRBJ2-1	.	TRBV11-3	.	CASSLNSISGEQFF	TGTGCCAGCAGCTTAAACTCAATCTCGGGTGAGCAGTTCTTC
TRBJ2-5	few	TRBV12-3/TRBV12-4	.	CASSLKAKEETQYF	TGTGCCAGCAGTTTAAAAGCCAAGGAAGAGACCCAGTACTTC
TRBJ2-7	.	TRBV5-4	TRBD2	CASSTMGTSVHSSYEQYF	TGTGCCAGCTCAACAATGGGGACTAGCGTTCACTCCTCCTACGAGCAGTACTTC
TRBJ2-7	.	TRBV4-1	.	CASSQDQVQYEQYF	TGCGCCAGCAGCCAAGATCAGGTTCAATACGAGCAGTACTTC
TRBJ1-4	.	TRBV20-1	TRBD1	CSARGAQGGNEKLFF	TGCAGTGCTAGGGGGGCCCAGGGGGGTAATGAAAAACTGTTTTTT
TRBJ1-1	few	TRBV2	.	CASSEDSPMNTEAFF	TGTGCCAGCAGTGAAGACAGTCCCATGAACACTGAAGCTTTCTTT
TRBJ1-3	.	TRBV6-1	.	CASSPLGALNTIYF	TGTGCCAGCAGTCCACTCGGGGCTCTTAACACCATATATTTT
TRBJ1-6	.	TRBV15	.	CATSRSLSTSNSPLHF	TGTGCCACCAGCCGGTCTTTATCAACGTCTAATTCACCCCTCCACTTT
TRBJ2-7	few	TRBV12-3/TRBV12-4	.	CASSFRKYEQYF	TGTGCCAGCAGTTTTCGGAAGTACGAGCAGTACTTC
TRBJ2-3	.	TRBV30	.	CASGLSRDTQYF	TGTGCCTCGGGACTCTCACGAGATACGCAGTATTTT
TRBJ1-6	few	TRBV20-1	.	CSASPSSYNSPLHF	TGCAGTGCTAGCCCAAGCTCCTATAATTCACCCCTCCACTTT
TRBJ1-1	.	TRBV28	.	CASSYRTDEAFF	TGTGCCAGCAGTTATAGGACAGATGAAGCTTTCTTT
TRBJ2-3	.	TRBV7-9	TRBD1	CASSIQTGSGTDTQYF	TGTGCCAGCAGCATTCAGACAGGGTCGGGCACAGATACGCAGTATTTT
TRBJ2-7	.	TRBV14	.	CASSQSRGSYEQYF	TGTGCCAGCAGCCAATCCCGCGGATCCTACGAGCAGTACTTC
TRBJ1-4	.	TRBV28	.	CASRLVRATNEKLFF	TGTGCCAGCAGGCTCGTGAGAGCAACTAATGAAAAACTGTTTTTT
TRBJ2-1	.	TRBV20-1	TRBD2	CSARGLLAGDNEQFF	TGCAGTGCTAGAGGGTTACTAGCGGGAGACAATGAGCAGTTCTTC
TRBJ2-3	.	TRBV3-1	.	CASSRTTPDTQYF	TGTGCCAGCAGCCGTACTACTCCAGATACGCAGTATTTT
TRBJ2-5	few	TRBV20-1	.	CSARGEWGEETQYF	TGCAGTGCTAGAGGAGAGTGGGGGGAAGAGACCCAGTACTTC
TRBJ2-7	few	TRBV6-2/TRBV6-3	.	CASSYGQGGEQYF	TGTGCCAGCAGTTACGGCCAGGGTGGCGAGCAGTACTTC
TRBJ2-1	few	TRBV2	TRBD2	CASILAGYNEQFF	TGTGCCAGCATCCTAGCGGGGTACAATGAGCAGTTCTTC
TRBJ1-2	few	TRBV20-1	TRBD1	CSASQGDSDYGYTF	TGCAGTGCTAGCCAGGGGGATAGTGACTATGGCTACACCTTC